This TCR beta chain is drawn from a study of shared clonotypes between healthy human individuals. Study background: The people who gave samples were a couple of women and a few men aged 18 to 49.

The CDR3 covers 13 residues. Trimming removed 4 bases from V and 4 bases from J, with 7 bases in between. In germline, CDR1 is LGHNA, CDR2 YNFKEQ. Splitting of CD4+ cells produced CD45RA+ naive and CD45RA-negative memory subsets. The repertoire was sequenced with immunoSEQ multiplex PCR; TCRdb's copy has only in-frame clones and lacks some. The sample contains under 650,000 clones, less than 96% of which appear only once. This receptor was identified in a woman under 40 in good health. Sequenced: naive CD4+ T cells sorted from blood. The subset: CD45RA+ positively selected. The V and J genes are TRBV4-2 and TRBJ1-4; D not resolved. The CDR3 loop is CASSLGLNEKLFF. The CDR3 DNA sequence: TGTGCCAGCAGCCTTGGGCTTAATGAAAAACTGTTTTTT.